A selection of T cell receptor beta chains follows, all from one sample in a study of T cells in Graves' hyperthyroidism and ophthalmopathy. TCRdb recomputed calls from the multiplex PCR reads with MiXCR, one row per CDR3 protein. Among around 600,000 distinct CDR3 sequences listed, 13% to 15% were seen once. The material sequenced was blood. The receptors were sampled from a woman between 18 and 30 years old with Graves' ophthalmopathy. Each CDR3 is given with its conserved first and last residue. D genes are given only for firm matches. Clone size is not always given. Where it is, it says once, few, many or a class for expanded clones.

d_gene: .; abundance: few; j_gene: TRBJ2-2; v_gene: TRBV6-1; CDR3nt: TGTGCCAGCAGGGAAGTAAGAACCGGGGAGCTGTTTTTT; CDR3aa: CASREVRTGELFF
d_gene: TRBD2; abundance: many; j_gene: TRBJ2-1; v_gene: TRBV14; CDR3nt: TGTGCCAGCAGCCAAGTGCCGCTAGCGGGAGCCCACGACAATGAGCAGTTCTTC; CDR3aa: CASSQVPLAGAHDNEQFF
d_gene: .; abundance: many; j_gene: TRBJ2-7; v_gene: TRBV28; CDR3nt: TGTGCCAGCGCGAGAGCAGGTAACTACGAGCAGTACTTC; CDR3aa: CASARAGNYEQYF
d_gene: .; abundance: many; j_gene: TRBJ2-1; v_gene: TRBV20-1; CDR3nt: TGCAGTGCTCCGCCCGCAGACTACAGCTCCTACAATGAGCAGTTCTTC; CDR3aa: CSAPPADYSSYNEQFF
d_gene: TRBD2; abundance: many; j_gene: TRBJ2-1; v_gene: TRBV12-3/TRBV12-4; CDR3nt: TGTGCCAGCATGCGGGGGAGTGGCAATGAGCAGTTCTTC; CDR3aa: CASMRGSGNEQFF
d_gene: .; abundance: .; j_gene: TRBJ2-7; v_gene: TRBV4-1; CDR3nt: TGCGCCAGCAGCCAACCCCGGCAGGGATCCCCCGAGCAGTACTTC; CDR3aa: CASSQPRQGSPEQYF
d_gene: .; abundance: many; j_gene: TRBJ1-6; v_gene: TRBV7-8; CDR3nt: TGTGCCAGCAGCTTAGCCAACACACGCTCCTATAATTCACCCCTCCACTTT; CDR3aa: CASSLANTRSYNSPLHF
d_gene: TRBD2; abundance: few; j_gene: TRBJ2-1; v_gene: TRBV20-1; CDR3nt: TGCAGTGCTAGGTTGGGGGGGGAATACAATGAGCAGTTCTTC; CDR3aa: CSARLGGEYNEQFF
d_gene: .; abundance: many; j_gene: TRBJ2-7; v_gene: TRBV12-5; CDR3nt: TGTGCTAGTAGGGGGATGGTGGGCAAATCCTACGAGCAGTACTTC; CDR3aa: CASRGMVGKSYEQYF
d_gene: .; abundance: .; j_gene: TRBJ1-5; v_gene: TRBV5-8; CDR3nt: TGTGCCAGCAGCGAACATATGACAGGCTCCTATCAGCCCCAGCATTTT; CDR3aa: CASSEHMTGSYQPQHF
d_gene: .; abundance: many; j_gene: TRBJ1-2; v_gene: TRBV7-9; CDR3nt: TGTGCCAGCAGCTTCCCCCTTGAGGTCGAAGGCTACACCTTC; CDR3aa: CASSFPLEVEGYTF
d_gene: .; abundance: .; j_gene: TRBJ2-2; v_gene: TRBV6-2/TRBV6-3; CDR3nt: .; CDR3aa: CASRGGTHQTPGSCFF
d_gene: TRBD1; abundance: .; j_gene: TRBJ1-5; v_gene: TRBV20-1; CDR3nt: TGCAGTGCTAGGGTCGGGACAGGGTGGGGGCAGCCCCAGCATTTT; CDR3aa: CSARVGTGWGQPQHF
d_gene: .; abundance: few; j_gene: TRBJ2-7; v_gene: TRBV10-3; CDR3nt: TGTGCCATCAGTCTAGACAGGACGGATTCCTACGAGCAGTACTTC; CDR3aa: CAISLDRTDSYEQYF
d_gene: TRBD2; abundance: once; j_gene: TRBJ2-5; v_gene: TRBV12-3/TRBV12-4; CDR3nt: TGTGCCAGCAGCCGAGGACTAGCGGGAGAAAGAAAGACCCAGTACTTC; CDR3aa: CASSRGLAGERKTQYF
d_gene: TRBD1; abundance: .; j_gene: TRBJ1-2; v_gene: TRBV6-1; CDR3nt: TGTGTCAGCAGCCGGGACAGGGGAAACTATGGCTACACCTTC; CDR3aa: CVSSRDRGNYGYTF
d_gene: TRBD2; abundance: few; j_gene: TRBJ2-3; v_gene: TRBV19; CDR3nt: TGTGCCAGTAGTAACCCCCCCGGGACTAGCGGGAGCGGGAGCACAGATACGCAGTATTTT; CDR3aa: CASSNPPGTSGSGSTDTQYF
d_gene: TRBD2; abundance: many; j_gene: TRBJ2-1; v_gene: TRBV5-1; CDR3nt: TGCGCCAGCACCCGGGGGAGGGGTGGATACAATGAGCAGTTCTTC; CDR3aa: CASTRGRGGYNEQFF